This is a list of T cell receptor beta chains from one sample in a study of blood T cell repertoires in COVID-19. Generated by immunoSEQ multiplex PCR, the TCRdb table keeps only in-frame clones and is missing some. In the table there are more than 70,000 clones, around four fifths of which are singletons. Source material: peripheral blood. Every receptor here comes from a human donor in a cohort sampled during active COVID-19. Both conserved end residues are part of each CDR3. The D gene is left open where the match is weak. Clone size, where shown, is once, few, many, or a class for clones that have expanded.

V gene	J gene	clone size	D gene	CDR3 DNA	CDR3 protein
TRBV5-5	TRBJ2-5	.	.	TGTGCCAGCAGCCCGTTTATGGGGGCCGGGGAAGAGACCCAGTACTTC	CASSPFMGAGEETQYF
TRBV4-3	TRBJ1-5	.	.	TGCGCCAGCAGCCAAGATAGTCGGAATCAGCCCCAGCATTTT	CASSQDSRNQPQHF
TRBV2	TRBJ1-3	.	.	TGTGCCAGCAGTGAAACAGGGAGTCGCTGGAGAAACACCATATATTTT	CASSETGSRWRNTIYF
TRBV30	TRBJ1-1	few	TRBD1	TGTGCCTGGACCCCAGGACAGGCCAACACTGAAGCTTTCTTT	CAWTPGQANTEAFF
TRBV5-6	TRBJ1-2	.	TRBD1	TGTGCCAGCAGAAATTGGGACAGAAACTATGGCTACACCTTC	CASRNWDRNYGYTF
TRBV28	TRBJ2-1	few	TRBD2	TGTGCCAGCAGTGGACTAGCGGGGTACAAGAGCTCCTACAATGAGCAGTTCTTC	CASSGLAGYKSSYNEQFF
TRBV9	TRBJ2-6	.	TRBD1	TGTGCCAGCAGCCCCGGGACAGGGAACTCTGGGGCCAACGTCCTGACTTTC	CASSPGTGNSGANVLTF
TRBV5-4	TRBJ1-3	.	.	TGTGCCAGCAGCTTGTTTTCGGGATCGGCCGGAAACACCATATATTTT	CASSLFSGSAGNTIYF
TRBV28	TRBJ1-1	.	.	TGTGCCAGCAGTAGCGGACAGCTGTATGAAGCTTTCTTT	CASSSGQLYEAFF
TRBV7-9	TRBJ2-1	.	TRBD2	TGTGCCAGCGACCCCCAGCGGGGGGGTTACAATGAGCAGTTCTTC	CASDPQRGGYNEQFF
TRBV2	TRBJ1-6	.	TRBD1	TGTGCCAGCCTGGCAGGGGGCTCACCCCTCCACTTT	CASLAGGSPLHF
TRBV6-5	TRBJ1-1	.	.	TGTGCCAGCAGGATGAATCGTGGGGCAGGTGAAGCTTTCTTT	CASRMNRGAGEAFF
TRBV7-9	TRBJ1-2	.	TRBD1	TGTGCCACCGCGGCGGGGACAGGGGGCGCCGGCTACACCTTC	CATAAGTGGAGYTF
TRBV24-1	TRBJ1-4	.	.	TGTGCCACCAGTGAATCAGGGTCAACTAATGAAAAACTGTTTTTT	CATSESGSTNEKLFF
TRBV6-5	TRBJ1-6	.	TRBD1	TGTGCCAGCAGTTACCGACAGGGAGGAGGATCACCCCTCCACTTT	CASSYRQGGGSPLHF
TRBV9	TRBJ1-1	.	.	TGTGCCAGCAGCCCTCAACGGGCGGGGGTCGGCACTGAAGCTTTCTTT	CASSPQRAGVGTEAFF
TRBV11-2	TRBJ2-2	.	.	TGTGCCAGCAGCTTTAACGGTGGCGGGGAGCTGTTTTTT	CASSFNGGGELFF
TRBV7-6	TRBJ2-7	.	.	TGTGCCAGCGCCACTGGGGCGGTCTACGAGCAGTACTTC	CASATGAVYEQYF
TRBV11-2	TRBJ1-5	few	TRBD1	TGTGCCAGACATACCCGGGACAGGGGGCGTGAGAGCAATCAGCCCCAGCATTTT	CARHTRDRGRESNQPQHF
TRBV7-8	TRBJ1-3	.	.	TGTGCCAGCAGCTTAGCGTCCCGCTCTGGAAACACCATATATTTT	CASSLASRSGNTIYF
TRBV7-3	TRBJ1-3	.	.	TGTGCCAGCAGCCCCGGTGCCTCTGGAAACACCATATATTTT	CASSPGASGNTIYF
TRBV12-1	TRBJ1-4	once	.	TGTGCCAGCAGCTTCCACAGGGGGCTCAATGAAAAACTGTTTTTT	CASSFHRGLNEKLFF
TRBV9	TRBJ1-2	.	TRBD1	TGTGCCAGCACCCCCTATGACAGGGGAGGGAATGGCTACACCTTC	CASTPYDRGGNGYTF
TRBV6-2/TRBV6-3	TRBJ1-2	once	.	TGTGCCAGCAGTTACGGTATAGTTTATGGCTACACCTTC	CASSYGIVYGYTF
TRBV3-1/TRBV3-2	TRBJ2-2	few	.	TGTGCCAGCAGCCACACTGAGAACACCGGGGAGCTGTTTTTT	CASSHTENTGELFF
TRBV27	TRBJ2-7	.	TRBD1	TGTGCCAGCGCCTGGGGACAGGGCTACGAGCAGTACTTC	CASAWGQGYEQYF
TRBV10-2	TRBJ2-7	.	TRBD2	TGCGCCAGCAGTTCGGGACTAGCGGGGGATACTAAAACCTACGAGCAGTACTTC	CASSSGLAGDTKTYEQYF
TRBV6-6	TRBJ1-6	once	TRBD1	TGTGCCAGCAGTTACGGGACAGTTGGTAATTCACCCCTCCACTTT	CASSYGTVGNSPLHF
TRBV7-9	TRBJ2-3	.	.	TGTGCCAGCAGCTTCCGGGAAGCAGATACGCAGTATTTT	CASSFREADTQYF
TRBV12-5	TRBJ1-5	.	.	TGTGCTAGTGCCTATGGAGGGGCAACCCAGCCCCAGCATTTT	CASAYGGATQPQHF
TRBV7-2	TRBJ1-2	few	.	TGTGCCAGCAGCTCGTACCAACACAACTATGGCTACACCTTC	CASSSYQHNYGYTF
TRBV6-5	TRBJ1-6	.	.	TGTGCCAGCAGTTACAGCGGTCAGCAATCACCCCTCCACTTT	CASSYSGQQSPLHF
TRBV27	TRBJ1-2	.	TRBD1	TGTGCCAGCGCGGCCGGGACAGGGACAGGCTATGGCTACACCTTC	CASAAGTGTGYGYTF
TRBV5-1	TRBJ2-5	.	.	TGCGCCAGCAGCCCACAGGGTGAGACCCAGTACTTC	CASSPQGETQYF
TRBV18	TRBJ1-2	.	.	TGTGCCAGCTCACCCGACAGGACCAACTATGGCTACACCTTC	CASSPDRTNYGYTF
TRBV9	TRBJ2-3	.	TRBD2	TGTGCCAGCAGCGTCTTGGGACTAGCGGGGGCCGCTTCTAGCACAGATACGCAGTATTTT	CASSVLGLAGAASSTDTQYF
TRBV9	TRBJ1-1	.	TRBD1	TGTGCCAGCAGTCGTAGGTCCCACCATCCGGGACAGACGAACACTGAAGCTTTCTTT	CASSRRSHHPGQTNTEAFF
TRBV14	TRBJ2-1	.	.	TGTGCCAGCAGCCCATATCCGGGGGAACTCCACAATGAGCAGTTCTTC	CASSPYPGELHNEQFF
TRBV4-1	TRBJ1-2	.	TRBD1	TGCGCCAGCAAGGGGAACGAGGGGGGACAGGGGGCTTTGGGCTACACCTTC	CASKGNEGGQGALGYTF
TRBV21-1	TRBJ1-4	few	.	TGTGCCAAACGAACGGGGAAAGAACGTTTTGCTAATGAAAAACTGTTTTTT	CAKRTGKERFANEKLFF
TRBV19	TRBJ1-1	once	TRBD1	TGTGCCAGTAGTCCTCTGGACAGGGGGTCCACTGAAGCTTTCTTT	CASSPLDRGSTEAFF
TRBV9	TRBJ1-2	.	.	TGTGCCAGCAGCGTAGCGACAAACTATGGCTACACCTTC	CASSVATNYGYTF
TRBV7-3	TRBJ2-3	.	TRBD1	TGTGCCAGCAGAGCAGGGGGCGCAGATACGCAGTATTTT	CASRAGGADTQYF
TRBV10-3	TRBJ2-2	.	TRBD2	TGTGCCATTTGGACTAGCGCCGGGGAGCTGTTTTTT	CAIWTSAGELFF
TRBV25-1	TRBJ2-1	.	TRBD2	TGTGCCAGCAGCGTAGCGGGGGGGCGCAATGAGCAGTTCTTC	CASSVAGGRNEQFF
TRBV4-1	TRBJ2-1	.	.	TGCGCCAGCAGCCAAGAGTCGAGGCGCGCCAATGAGCAGTTCTTC	CASSQESRRANEQFF
TRBV4-1	TRBJ1-6	.	.	TGCGCCAGCAGCCACCATCCGTCATACACATCGCCACCCCTCCACTTT	CASSHHPSYTSPPLHF
TRBV5-6	TRBJ2-1	.	.	TGTGCCAGCAGCTTGGCCCCCGGGACTCCATACAATGAGCAGTTCTTC	CASSLAPGTPYNEQFF